One T cell receptor (beta chain) is described in this entry. This entry comes from a study of blood T cell repertoires in COVID-19. The germline CDR1 and CDR2 sequences are KGHSH and LQKENI. The CDR3 covers 14 residues. Deletions cut 4 bases from V and 1 base from J, with 10 bases between. Profiled with immunoSEQ multiplex PCR; TCRdb holds only in-frame clones, not every one. The table records tens of thousands of clones, approximately 85% of them present only once. Sequencing used peripheral blood. The chain recombines TRBV18 with TRBJ1-1; D possibly corresponds to TRBD1 (5 bases). The receptor was isolated from a human donor with active COVID-19. The donor label of this sample is uncertain. This CDR3 is CASSRTNGNTEAFF. The CDR3 region has the DNA TGTGCCAGCTCACGGACAAACGGGAACACTGAAGCTTTCTTT. Supplemented by reference TRBV18 and TRBJ1-1, the full variable domain reads NAGVMQNPRHLVRRRGQEARLRCSPMKGHSHVYWYRQLPEEGLKFMVYLQKENIIDESGMPKERFSAEFPKEGPSILRIQQVVRGDSAAYFCASSRTNGNTEAFFGQGTRLTVV.